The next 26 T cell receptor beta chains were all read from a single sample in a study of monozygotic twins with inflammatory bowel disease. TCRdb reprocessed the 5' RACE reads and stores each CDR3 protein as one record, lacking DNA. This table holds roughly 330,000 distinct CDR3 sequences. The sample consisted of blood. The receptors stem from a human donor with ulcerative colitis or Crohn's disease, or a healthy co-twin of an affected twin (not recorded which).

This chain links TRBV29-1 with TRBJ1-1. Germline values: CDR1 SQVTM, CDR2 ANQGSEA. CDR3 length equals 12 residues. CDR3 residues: CSVAGGNTEAFF.

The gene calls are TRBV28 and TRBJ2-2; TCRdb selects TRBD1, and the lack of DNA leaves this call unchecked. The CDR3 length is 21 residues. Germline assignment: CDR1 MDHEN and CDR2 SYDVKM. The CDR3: CASSRDRGGTSARRDTGELFF.

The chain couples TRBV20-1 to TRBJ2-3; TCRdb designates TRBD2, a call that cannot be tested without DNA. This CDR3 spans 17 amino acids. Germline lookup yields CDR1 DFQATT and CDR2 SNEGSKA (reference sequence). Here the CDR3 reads CSASGILAGAGTDTQYF.

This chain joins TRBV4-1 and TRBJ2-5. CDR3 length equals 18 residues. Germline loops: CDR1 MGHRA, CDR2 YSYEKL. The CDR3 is CASSHQGPSHNPQETQYF.

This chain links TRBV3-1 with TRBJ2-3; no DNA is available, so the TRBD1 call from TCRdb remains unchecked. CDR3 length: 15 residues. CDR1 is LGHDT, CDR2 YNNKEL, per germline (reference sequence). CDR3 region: CASSQAGRLTDTQYF.

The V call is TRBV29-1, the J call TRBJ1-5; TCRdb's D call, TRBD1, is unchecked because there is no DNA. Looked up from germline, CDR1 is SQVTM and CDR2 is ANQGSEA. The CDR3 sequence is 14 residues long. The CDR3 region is CSVRQGGRDQPQHF.

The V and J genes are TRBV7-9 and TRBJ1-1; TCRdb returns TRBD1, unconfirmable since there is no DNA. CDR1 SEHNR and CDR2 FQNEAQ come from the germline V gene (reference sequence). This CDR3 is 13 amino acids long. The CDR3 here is CAGQKTGNTEAFF.

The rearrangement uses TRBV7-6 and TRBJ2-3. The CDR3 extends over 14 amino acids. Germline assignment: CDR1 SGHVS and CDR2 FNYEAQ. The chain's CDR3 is CASSLDPSPDTQYF.

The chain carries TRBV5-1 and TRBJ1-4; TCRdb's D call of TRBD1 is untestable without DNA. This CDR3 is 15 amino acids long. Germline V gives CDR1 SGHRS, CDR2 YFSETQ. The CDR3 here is CASSRYPGGGEKLFF.

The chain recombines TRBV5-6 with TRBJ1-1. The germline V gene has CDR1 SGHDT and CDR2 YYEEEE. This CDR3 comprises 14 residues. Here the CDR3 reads CASSPGPSPTEAFF.

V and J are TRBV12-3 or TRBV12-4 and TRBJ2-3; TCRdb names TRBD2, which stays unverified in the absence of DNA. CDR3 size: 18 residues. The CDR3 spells CASSFERGGPGGTDTQYF.

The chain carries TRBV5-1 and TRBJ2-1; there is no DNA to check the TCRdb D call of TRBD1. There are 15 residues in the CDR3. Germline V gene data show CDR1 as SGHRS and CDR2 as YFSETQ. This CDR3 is CASSLRKGQGGEQFF.

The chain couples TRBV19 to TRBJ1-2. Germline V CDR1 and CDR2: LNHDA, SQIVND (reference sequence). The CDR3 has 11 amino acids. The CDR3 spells CASSSGVGYTF.

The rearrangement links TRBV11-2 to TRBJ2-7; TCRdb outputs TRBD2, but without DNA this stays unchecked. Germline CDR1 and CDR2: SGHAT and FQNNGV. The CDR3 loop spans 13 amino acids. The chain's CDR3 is CASSLFGGYEQYF.

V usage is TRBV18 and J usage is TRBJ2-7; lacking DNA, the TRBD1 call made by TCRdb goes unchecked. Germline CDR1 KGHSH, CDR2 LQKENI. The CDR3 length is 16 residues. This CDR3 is CASSLNPGTGAYEQYF. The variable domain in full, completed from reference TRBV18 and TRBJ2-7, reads NAGVMQNPRHLVRRRGQEARLRCSPMKGHSHVYWYRQLPEEGLKFMVYLQKENIIDESGMPKERFSAEFPKEGPSILRIQQVVRGDSAAYFCASSLNPGTGAYEQYFGPGTRLTVT.

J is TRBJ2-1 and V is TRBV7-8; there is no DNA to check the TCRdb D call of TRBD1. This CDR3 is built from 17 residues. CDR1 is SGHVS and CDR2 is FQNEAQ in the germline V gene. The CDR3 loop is CASSLGAGTEFYNEQFF. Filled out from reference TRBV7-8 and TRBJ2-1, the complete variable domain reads GAGVSQSPRYKVAKRGQDVALRCDPISGHVSLFWYQQALGQGPEFLTYFQNEAQLDKSGLPSDRFFAERPEGSVSTLKIQRTQQEDSAVYLCASSLGAGTEFYNEQFFGPGTRLTVL.

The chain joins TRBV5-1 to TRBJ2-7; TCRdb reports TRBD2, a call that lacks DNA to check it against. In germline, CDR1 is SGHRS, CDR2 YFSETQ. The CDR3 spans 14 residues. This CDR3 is CASSLDSPSREQYF.

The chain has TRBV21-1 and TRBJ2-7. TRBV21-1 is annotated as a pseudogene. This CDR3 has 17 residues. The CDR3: CASSKRSGIVSSYEQYF.

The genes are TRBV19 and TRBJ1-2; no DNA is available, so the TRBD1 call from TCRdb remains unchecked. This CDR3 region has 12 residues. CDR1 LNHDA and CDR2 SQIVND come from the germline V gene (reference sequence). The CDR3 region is CASSSTGVGYTF.

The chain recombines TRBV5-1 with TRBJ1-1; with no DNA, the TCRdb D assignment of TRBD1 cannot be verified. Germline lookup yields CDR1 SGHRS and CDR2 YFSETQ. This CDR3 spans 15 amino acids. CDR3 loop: CASRKGQAQNTEAFF.

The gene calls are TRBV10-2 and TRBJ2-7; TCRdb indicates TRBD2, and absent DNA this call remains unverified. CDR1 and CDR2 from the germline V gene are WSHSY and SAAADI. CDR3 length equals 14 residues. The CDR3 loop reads CASIPTSGEREQYF.

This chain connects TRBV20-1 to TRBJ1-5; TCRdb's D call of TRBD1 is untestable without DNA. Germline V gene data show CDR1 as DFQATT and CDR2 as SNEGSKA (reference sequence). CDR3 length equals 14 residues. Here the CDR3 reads CSATDTHSNQPHHF.

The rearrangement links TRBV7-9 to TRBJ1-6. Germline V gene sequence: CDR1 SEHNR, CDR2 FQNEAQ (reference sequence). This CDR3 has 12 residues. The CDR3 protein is CASSFGDSPLHF.

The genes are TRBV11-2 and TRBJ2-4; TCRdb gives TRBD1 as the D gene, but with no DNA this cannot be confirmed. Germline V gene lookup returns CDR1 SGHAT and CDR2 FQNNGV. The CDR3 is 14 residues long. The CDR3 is CASSLEGTASFQYF. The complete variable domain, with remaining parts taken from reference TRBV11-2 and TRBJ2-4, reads EAGVAQSPRYKIIEKRQSVAFWCNPISGHATLYWYQQILGQGPKLLIQFQNNGVVDDSQLPKDRFSAERLKGVDSTLKIQPAKLEDSAVYLCASSLEGTASFQYFGAGTRLSVL.

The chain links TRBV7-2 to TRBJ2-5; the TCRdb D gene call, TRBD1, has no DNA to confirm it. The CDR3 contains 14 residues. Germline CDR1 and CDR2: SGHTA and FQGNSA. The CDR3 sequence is CASSPRDNGETQYF.

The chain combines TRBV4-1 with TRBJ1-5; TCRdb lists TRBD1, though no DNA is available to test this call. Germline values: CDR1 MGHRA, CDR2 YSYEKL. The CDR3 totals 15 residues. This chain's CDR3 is CASSQGAGRGQPQHF.